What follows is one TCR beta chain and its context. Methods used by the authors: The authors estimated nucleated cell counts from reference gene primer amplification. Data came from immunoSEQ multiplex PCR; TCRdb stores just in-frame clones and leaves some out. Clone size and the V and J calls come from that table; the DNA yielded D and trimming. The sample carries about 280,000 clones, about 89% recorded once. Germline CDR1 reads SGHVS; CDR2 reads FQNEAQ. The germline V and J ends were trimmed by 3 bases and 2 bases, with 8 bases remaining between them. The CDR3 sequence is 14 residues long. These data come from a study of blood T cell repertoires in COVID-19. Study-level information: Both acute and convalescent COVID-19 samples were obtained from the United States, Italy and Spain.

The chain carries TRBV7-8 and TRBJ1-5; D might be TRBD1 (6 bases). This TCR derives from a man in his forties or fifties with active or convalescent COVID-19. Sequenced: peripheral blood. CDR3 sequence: CASSLRQGNQPQHF. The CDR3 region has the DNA TGTGCCAGCAGCTTGAGACAGGGCAATCAGCCCCAGCATTTT.